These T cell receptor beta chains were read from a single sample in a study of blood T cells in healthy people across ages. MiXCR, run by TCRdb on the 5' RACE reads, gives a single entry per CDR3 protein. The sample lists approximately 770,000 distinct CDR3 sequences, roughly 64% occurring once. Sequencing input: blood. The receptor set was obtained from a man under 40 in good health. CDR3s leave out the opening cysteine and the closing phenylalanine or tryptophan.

CDR3: ASSNVRSLGDTQY
V: TRBV5-6
length: 13

CDR3: SVDGGTDTQY
V: TRBV29-1
length: 10

CDR3: AWSDTSYEQY
V: TRBV30
length: 10

CDR3: ASSLNSRNQPQH
V: TRBV7-2
length: 12

CDR3: ASSQGMGVTDTQY
V: TRBV4-3
length: 13

CDR3: ASSRTGFTKQY
V: TRBV14
length: 11

CDR3: ASSQEGRGDTQY
V: TRBV3-1
length: 12

CDR3: ASSKSGGNYEQY
V: TRBV7-6
length: 12

CDR3: GAETSSSVEQY
V: TRBV20-1
length: 11

CDR3: ASSAERASNQPQH
V: TRBV2
length: 13

CDR3: ASSLAQGNEPYEQY
V: TRBV11-2
length: 14

CDR3: ASSQDQAAGSYEQY
V: TRBV4-3
length: 14

CDR3: ASIGQETTRQETQY
V: TRBV28
length: 14

CDR3: SVEPRGHIRGNEQF
V: TRBV29-1
length: 14

CDR3: ASSPTGRGYEQY
V: TRBV13
length: 12

CDR3: ASRTSGGVQY
V: TRBV9
length: 10

CDR3: ASSWDSTKGETQY
V: TRBV5-1
length: 13

CDR3: ASSQVPTSAEYNEQF
V: TRBV4-1
length: 15

CDR3: SAPQQGRGTDTQY
V: TRBV20-1
length: 13

CDR3: AISDSTSTDTQY
V: TRBV10-3
length: 12

CDR3: ASSPPGAPYEQY
V: TRBV9
length: 12

CDR3: ATSPQVTYNEKLF
V: TRBV15
length: 13

CDR3: ASSLINLNEQF
V: TRBV5-6
length: 11

CDR3: ASSLGSGGNQPQH
V: TRBV7-2
length: 13

CDR3: ASSPETGSDTQY
V: TRBV5-4
length: 12

CDR3: ASSLGGLAGGLGETQY
V: TRBV7-2
length: 16

CDR3: ASSLPRSYNEQY
V: TRBV12-3/TRBV12-4
length: 12

CDR3: ASSYRGGATDTQY
V: TRBV6-5
length: 13

CDR3: ASSQAPHDSGANVLT
V: TRBV3-1
length: 15

CDR3: ASSPQRDLLYNEQF
V: TRBV18
length: 14

CDR3: ATSDMANQF
V: TRBV24-1
length: 9

CDR3: ASSQGTGTEQY
V: TRBV7-9
length: 11

CDR3: AISEGGAGANVLT
V: TRBV10-3
length: 13

CDR3: ASSLFGRSNEQF
V: TRBV7-3
length: 12

CDR3: ASSLSSGQF
V: TRBV28
length: 9

CDR3: SVGTSYNEQF
V: TRBV29-1
length: 10

CDR3: SAPDQPRGDTQY
V: TRBV20-1
length: 12

CDR3: SPGQREQF
V: TRBV29-1
length: 8

CDR3: ASSLAVFDQEAQY
V: TRBV5-8
length: 13

CDR3: SARRSRGGVDTQY
V: TRBV20-1
length: 13

CDR3: SVVVAGEYRETQY
V: TRBV29-1
length: 13